These T cell receptor beta chains were read from a single sample in a study of shared clonotypes between healthy human individuals. TCRdb's table, derived via immunoSEQ multiplex PCR, lists solely in-frame clones and lacks some. The sample shows some 1,600,000 clones, 95% to 99% of them seen only once. Sample: naive CD4+ T cells sorted from blood. The receptors stem from a young man in good health. Each CDR3 is given with its conserved first and last residue. The D gene is left open where the match is weak. Clone size is not always given. Where it is, it says once, few, many or a class for expanded clones.

clone size: -
V gene: TRBV9
D gene: TRBD1
J gene: TRBJ2-2
CDR3 protein: CASSVEGVGGVTGELFF
CDR3 DNA: TGTGCCAGCAGCGTAGAGGGCGTAGGGGGCGTTACCGGGGAGCTGTTTTTT

clone size: -
V gene: TRBV5-5
D gene: -
J gene: TRBJ2-7
CDR3 protein: CASSLSQLSYEQYF
CDR3 DNA: TGTGCCAGCAGCTTGAGCCAGCTCTCCTACGAGCAGTACTTC

clone size: once
V gene: TRBV7-9
D gene: -
J gene: TRBJ1-4
CDR3 protein: CASSAGRENEKLFF
CDR3 DNA: TGTGCCAGCAGCGCGGGCCGGGAGAATGAAAAACTGTTTTTT

clone size: -
V gene: TRBV5-8
D gene: -
J gene: TRBJ2-7
CDR3 protein: CASSFTGASYEQYF
CDR3 DNA: TGTGCCAGCAGCTTCACGGGAGCGTCCTACGAGCAGTACTTC

clone size: -
V gene: TRBV7-3
D gene: -
J gene: TRBJ2-2
CDR3 protein: CASSLTAGANTGELFF
CDR3 DNA: TGTGCCAGCAGCTTAACGGCAGGGGCGAACACCGGGGAGCTGTTTTTT

clone size: once
V gene: TRBV2
D gene: TRBD1
J gene: TRBJ2-1
CDR3 protein: CASTWDRVIEQFF
CDR3 DNA: TGTGCCAGCACTTGGGACAGGGTGATTGAGCAGTTCTTC

clone size: -
V gene: TRBV19
D gene: -
J gene: TRBJ2-5
CDR3 protein: CASSMIWSQETQYF
CDR3 DNA: TGTGCCAGTAGTATGATCTGGTCCCAAGAGACCCAGTACTTC

clone size: once
V gene: TRBV18
D gene: -
J gene: TRBJ1-5
CDR3 protein: CASSPVPDSNQPQHF
CDR3 DNA: TGTGCCAGCTCACCGGTTCCAGATAGCAATCAGCCCCAGCATTTT

clone size: -
V gene: TRBV5-4
D gene: -
J gene: TRBJ1-3
CDR3 protein: CASSFPGQINTIYF
CDR3 DNA: TGTGCCAGCAGCTTCCCAGGACAGATAAACACCATATATTTT

clone size: -
V gene: TRBV5-1
D gene: -
J gene: TRBJ2-1
CDR3 protein: CASSLTSDYNEQFF
CDR3 DNA: TGCGCCAGCAGCTTAACTTCGGATTACAATGAGCAGTTCTTC

clone size: -
V gene: TRBV5-1
D gene: -
J gene: TRBJ1-4
CDR3 protein: CASSGPGPTNEKLFF
CDR3 DNA: TGCGCCAGCTCCGGGCCGGGGCCAACTAATGAAAAACTGTTTTTT

clone size: -
V gene: TRBV11-1
D gene: TRBD2
J gene: TRBJ2-7
CDR3 protein: CASSRGTSGVSYEQYF
CDR3 DNA: TGTGCCAGCAGCCGCGGGACTAGCGGGGTCTCCTACGAGCAGTACTTC

clone size: -
V gene: TRBV5-6
D gene: -
J gene: TRBJ1-1
CDR3 protein: CASSLDPDRDTEAFF
CDR3 DNA: TGTGCCAGCAGCTTGGATCCCGACCGGGACACTGAAGCTTTCTTT

clone size: -
V gene: TRBV7-9
D gene: -
J gene: TRBJ1-2
CDR3 protein: CASSLAIQGTDGYTF
CDR3 DNA: TGTGCCAGCAGCTTAGCTATCCAGGGTACTGATGGCTACACCTTC

clone size: once
V gene: TRBV19
D gene: TRBD2
J gene: TRBJ2-3
CDR3 protein: CASSKTSGRTTDTQYF
CDR3 DNA: TGTGCCAGTAGTAAGACTAGCGGGAGGACCACAGATACGCAGTATTTT

clone size: -
V gene: TRBV4-1
D gene: -
J gene: TRBJ1-5
CDR3 protein: CASSQARDISNQPQHF
CDR3 DNA: TGCGCCAGCAGCCAGGCCCGGGACATTAGCAATCAGCCCCAGCATTTT

clone size: -
V gene: TRBV10-3
D gene: -
J gene: TRBJ2-7
CDR3 protein: CAISEYGTPQVEQYF
CDR3 DNA: TGTGCCATCAGTGAGTACGGGACTCCCCAAGTCGAGCAGTACTTC

clone size: -
V gene: TRBV18
D gene: -
J gene: TRBJ2-7
CDR3 protein: CASSDSPYEQYF
CDR3 DNA: TGTGCCAGCTCCGACAGTCCCTACGAGCAGTACTTC

clone size: -
V gene: TRBV6-5
D gene: -
J gene: TRBJ1-1
CDR3 protein: CASTKRGGTEAFF
CDR3 DNA: TGTGCCAGCACTAAACGGGGGGGGACTGAAGCTTTCTTT

clone size: -
V gene: TRBV7-9
D gene: -
J gene: TRBJ1-4
CDR3 protein: CASSSGRVGEKLFF
CDR3 DNA: TGTGCCAGCAGCTCAGGACGGGTGGGTGAAAAACTGTTTTTT

clone size: -
V gene: TRBV12-2
D gene: -
J gene: TRBJ2-7
CDR3 protein: CASRNGGDYEQYF
CDR3 DNA: TGTGCAAGTCGCAACGGGGGGGATTACGAGCAGTACTTC

clone size: once
V gene: TRBV19
D gene: TRBD2
J gene: TRBJ2-7
CDR3 protein: CASSILPSGSFYEQYF
CDR3 DNA: TGTGCCAGTAGTATTCTCCCTAGCGGGAGTTTCTACGAGCAGTACTTC

clone size: -
V gene: TRBV7-8
D gene: TRBD2
J gene: TRBJ2-3
CDR3 protein: CASSPRLARDTQYF
CDR3 DNA: TGTGCCAGCAGCCCGCGACTAGCCAGGGATACGCAGTATTTT

clone size: -
V gene: TRBV5-1
D gene: -
J gene: TRBJ1-4
CDR3 protein: CASSFEGTNEKLFF
CDR3 DNA: TGCGCCAGCAGCTTTGAGGGGACTAATGAAAAACTGTTTTTT

clone size: -
V gene: TRBV5-4
D gene: -
J gene: TRBJ2-3
CDR3 protein: CASSLEGTDTQYF
CDR3 DNA: TGTGCCAGCAGCTTGGAGGGGACAGATACGCAGTATTTT

clone size: -
V gene: TRBV5-1
D gene: TRBD2
J gene: TRBJ2-7
CDR3 protein: CASSLAGISYEQYF
CDR3 DNA: TGCGCCAGCAGCTTAGCGGGGATCTCCTACGAGCAGTACTTC

clone size: -
V gene: TRBV19
D gene: -
J gene: TRBJ1-5
CDR3 protein: CASIEGGWGNQPQHF
CDR3 DNA: TGTGCCAGTATCGAAGGGGGTTGGGGCAATCAGCCCCAGCATTTT

clone size: once
V gene: TRBV19
D gene: TRBD2
J gene: TRBJ2-5
CDR3 protein: CASTTGTPGGAQYF
CDR3 DNA: TGTGCCAGTACCACCGGGACCCCGGGGGGGGCCCAGTACTTC

clone size: -
V gene: TRBV25-1
D gene: -
J gene: TRBJ2-1
CDR3 protein: CASSAPRASIDNEQFF
CDR3 DNA: TGTGCCAGCAGTGCCCCCAGGGCCTCGATAGACAATGAGCAGTTCTTC

clone size: once
V gene: TRBV5-5
D gene: -
J gene: TRBJ1-1
CDR3 protein: CASSLSPLNTEAFF
CDR3 DNA: TGTGCCAGCAGCTTGTCCCCACTGAACACTGAAGCTTTCTTT

clone size: -
V gene: TRBV5-1
D gene: TRBD2
J gene: TRBJ2-1
CDR3 protein: CASSLDGTSSYNEQFF
CDR3 DNA: TGCGCCAGCAGCTTGGACGGGACTAGCTCCTACAATGAGCAGTTCTTC

clone size: -
V gene: TRBV7-8
D gene: -
J gene: TRBJ2-7
CDR3 protein: CASSLRADTYEQYF
CDR3 DNA: TGTGCCAGCAGCTTACGAGCCGACACCTACGAGCAGTACTTC

clone size: -
V gene: TRBV7-2
D gene: -
J gene: TRBJ2-5
CDR3 protein: CASSFRLTGPERETQYF
CDR3 DNA: TGTGCCAGCAGCTTCCGCCTAACGGGCCCGGAGCGAGAGACCCAGTACTTC

clone size: -
V gene: TRBV7-8
D gene: TRBD1
J gene: TRBJ2-6
CDR3 protein: CASRQRDRLSSGANVLTF
CDR3 DNA: TGTGCCAGCAGACAACGGGACAGGCTATCCTCTGGGGCCAACGTCCTGACTTTC

clone size: -
V gene: TRBV16
D gene: TRBD1
J gene: TRBJ2-5
CDR3 protein: CASSHQTGLETQYF
CDR3 DNA: TGTGCCAGCAGCCACCAGACAGGGTTGGAGACCCAGTACTTC

clone size: once
V gene: TRBV7-2
D gene: -
J gene: TRBJ1-5
CDR3 protein: CASSLAGQPQHF
CDR3 DNA: TGTGCCAGCAGCTTAGCGGGTCAGCCCCAGCATTTT